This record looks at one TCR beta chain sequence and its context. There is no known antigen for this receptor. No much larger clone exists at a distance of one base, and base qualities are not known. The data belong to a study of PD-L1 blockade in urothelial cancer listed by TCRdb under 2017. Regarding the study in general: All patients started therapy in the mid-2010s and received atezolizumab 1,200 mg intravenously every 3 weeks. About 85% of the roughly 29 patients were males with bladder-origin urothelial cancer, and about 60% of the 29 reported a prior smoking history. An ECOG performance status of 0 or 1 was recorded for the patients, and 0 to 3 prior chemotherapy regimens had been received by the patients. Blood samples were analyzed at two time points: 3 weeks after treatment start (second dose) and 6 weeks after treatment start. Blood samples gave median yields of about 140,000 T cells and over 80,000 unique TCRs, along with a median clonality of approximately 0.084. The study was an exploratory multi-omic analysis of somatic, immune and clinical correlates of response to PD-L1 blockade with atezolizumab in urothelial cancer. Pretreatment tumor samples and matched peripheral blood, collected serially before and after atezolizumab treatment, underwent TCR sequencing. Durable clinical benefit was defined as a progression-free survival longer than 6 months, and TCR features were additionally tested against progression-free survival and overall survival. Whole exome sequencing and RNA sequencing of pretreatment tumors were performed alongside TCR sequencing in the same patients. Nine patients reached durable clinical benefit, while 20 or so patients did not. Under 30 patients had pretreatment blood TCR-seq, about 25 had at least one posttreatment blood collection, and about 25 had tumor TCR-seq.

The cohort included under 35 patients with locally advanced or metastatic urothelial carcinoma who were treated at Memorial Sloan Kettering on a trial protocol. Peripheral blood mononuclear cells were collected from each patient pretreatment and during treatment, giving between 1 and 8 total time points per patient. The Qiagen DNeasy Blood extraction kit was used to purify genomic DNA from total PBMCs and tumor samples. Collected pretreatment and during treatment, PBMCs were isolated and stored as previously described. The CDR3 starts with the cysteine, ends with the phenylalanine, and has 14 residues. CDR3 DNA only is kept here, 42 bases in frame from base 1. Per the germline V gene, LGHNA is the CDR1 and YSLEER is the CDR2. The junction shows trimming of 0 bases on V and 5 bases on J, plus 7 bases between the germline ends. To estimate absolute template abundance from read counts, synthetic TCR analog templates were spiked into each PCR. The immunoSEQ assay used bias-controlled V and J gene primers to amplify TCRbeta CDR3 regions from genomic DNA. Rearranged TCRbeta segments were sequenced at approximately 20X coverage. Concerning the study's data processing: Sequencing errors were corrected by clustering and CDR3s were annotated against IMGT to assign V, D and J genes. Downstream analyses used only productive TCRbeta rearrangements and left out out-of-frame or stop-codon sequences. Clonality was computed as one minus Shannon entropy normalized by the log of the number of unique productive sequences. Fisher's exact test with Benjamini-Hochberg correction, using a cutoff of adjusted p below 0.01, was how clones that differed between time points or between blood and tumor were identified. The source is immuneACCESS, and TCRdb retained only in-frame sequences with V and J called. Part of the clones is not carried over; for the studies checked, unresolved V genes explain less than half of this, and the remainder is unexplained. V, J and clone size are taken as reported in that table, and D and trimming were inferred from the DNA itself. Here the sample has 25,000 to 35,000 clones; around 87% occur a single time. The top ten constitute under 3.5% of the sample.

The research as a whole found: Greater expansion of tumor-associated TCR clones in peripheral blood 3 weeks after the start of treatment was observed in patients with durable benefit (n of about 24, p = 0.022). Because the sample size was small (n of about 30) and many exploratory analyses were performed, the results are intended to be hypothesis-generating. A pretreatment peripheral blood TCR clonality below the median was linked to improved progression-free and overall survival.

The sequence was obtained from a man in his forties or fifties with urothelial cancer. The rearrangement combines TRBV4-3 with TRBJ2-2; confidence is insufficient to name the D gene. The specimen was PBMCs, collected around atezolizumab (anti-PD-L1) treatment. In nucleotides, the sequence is TGCGCCAGCAGCCAAGATCATGTTACCGGGGAGCTGTTTTTT. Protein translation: CASSQDHVTGELFF.